This T cell receptor beta chain was sequenced in a study of OX40 agonist ivuxolimab in advanced cancers. Regarding the complete study: The costimulatory receptor OX40 (CD134) was targeted by ivuxolimab, a fully human IgG2 agonistic monoclonal antibody. Partial responses occurred in three dose-escalation patients, of whom one had hepatocellular carcinoma and two had cutaneous melanoma. Patients were allowed to have had prior anti-PD-1, anti-PD-L1 or anti-CTLA-4 therapy, and around 41% of the dose-escalation patients had previously received checkpoint inhibitors. Intravenous ivuxolimab was administered to patients every 2 weeks at six dose levels: 0.01, 0.1, 0.3, 1.5, 3 and 10 mg/kg. A male proportion of almost 85% and a mean age of around 60 years, ranging from roughly 20 to 80, were recorded for the dose-escalation cohort. Among the roughly 50 dose-escalation patients, 19 had hepatocellular carcinoma, roughly 15 melanoma, 9 renal cell carcinoma and 9 head and neck cancer. Peripheral TCRbeta sequencing aimed to test whether ivuxolimab altered TCR sequence diversity and caused clonal T-cell expansion. The monotherapy dose-escalation portion (N = 52 patients) of the phase I ivuxolimab trial is reported in the paper.

The trial excluded patients who had a history of autoimmune disease or were on systemic immunosuppression. Peripheral blood for TCR sequencing was collected from all dose cohorts at baseline, on cycle 4 day 1, and on cycle 7 day 1. Samples came from an open-label, multicenter, first-in-human phase I dose-escalation trial of ivuxolimab. Adults with locally advanced or metastatic melanoma, renal cell, hepatocellular, or head and neck squamous cell carcinoma were enrolled in the trial. Before TCR sequencing, CD4+ T cells and CD8+ T cells were sorted from peripheral blood as separate populations. General findings and caveats noted by the study authors: On average, CD8+ T cells showed more expanded clones than CD4+ T cells after ivuxolimab. Low levels of normalized T-cell clonal expansion were also seen in some patients who did not respond. In the 0.1-3.0 mg/kg groups, partial responders were among the patients with the lowest normalized peripheral clonal expansion, particularly in CD8+ T cells. The antigen specificity of the clonally expanded peripheral T cells was not determined. Clonal expansion of both CD4+ and CD8+ blood T cells was observed from baseline to week 6 at doses 0.1 to 3.0 mg/kg.

Genomic DNA was extracted from sorted cells for sequencing of the TCRbeta CDR3 region. TCRbeta CDR3 regions were sequenced using the immunoSEQ Assay. Held by TCRdb, this immuneACCESS table contains in-frame sequences only and omits some clones. Under half of the omission traces to an unresolved V gene where checked; the cause of the rest is unknown. Within this sample are roughly 50,000 clones, with roughly 88% of them counted one time only. More than 9.5% of the sample goes to the ten largest clones. Note on this clone: Its antigen is currently not known. No much larger clone is present one base from it, and per-base qualities are unavailable.

V loses 5 bases at its end and J loses 5 bases; junction bases beyond the gene matches: 8. Including the terminal cysteine and phenylalanine, the CDR3 comprises 17 residues. Only the CDR3 DNA stays, 51 bases, in frame from base 1. From a lookup of the germline V gene, CDR1 and CDR2 are SGHAT and FQNNGV. This sequence uses TRBV11-2 and TRBJ2-5; TRBD2 aligns with 16 central bases. This TCR derives from an adult with an advanced solid tumor such as melanoma, head and neck, liver or kidney cancer. The sample consisted of CD4+ or CD8+ T cells sorted from blood, taken in a trial of the OX40 agonist ivuxolimab. The CDR3 has the sequence CASSLGTSGRDGETQYF. The bases read TGTGCCAGCAGCCTCGGGACTAGCGGGAGGGATGGGGAGACCCAGTACTTC.